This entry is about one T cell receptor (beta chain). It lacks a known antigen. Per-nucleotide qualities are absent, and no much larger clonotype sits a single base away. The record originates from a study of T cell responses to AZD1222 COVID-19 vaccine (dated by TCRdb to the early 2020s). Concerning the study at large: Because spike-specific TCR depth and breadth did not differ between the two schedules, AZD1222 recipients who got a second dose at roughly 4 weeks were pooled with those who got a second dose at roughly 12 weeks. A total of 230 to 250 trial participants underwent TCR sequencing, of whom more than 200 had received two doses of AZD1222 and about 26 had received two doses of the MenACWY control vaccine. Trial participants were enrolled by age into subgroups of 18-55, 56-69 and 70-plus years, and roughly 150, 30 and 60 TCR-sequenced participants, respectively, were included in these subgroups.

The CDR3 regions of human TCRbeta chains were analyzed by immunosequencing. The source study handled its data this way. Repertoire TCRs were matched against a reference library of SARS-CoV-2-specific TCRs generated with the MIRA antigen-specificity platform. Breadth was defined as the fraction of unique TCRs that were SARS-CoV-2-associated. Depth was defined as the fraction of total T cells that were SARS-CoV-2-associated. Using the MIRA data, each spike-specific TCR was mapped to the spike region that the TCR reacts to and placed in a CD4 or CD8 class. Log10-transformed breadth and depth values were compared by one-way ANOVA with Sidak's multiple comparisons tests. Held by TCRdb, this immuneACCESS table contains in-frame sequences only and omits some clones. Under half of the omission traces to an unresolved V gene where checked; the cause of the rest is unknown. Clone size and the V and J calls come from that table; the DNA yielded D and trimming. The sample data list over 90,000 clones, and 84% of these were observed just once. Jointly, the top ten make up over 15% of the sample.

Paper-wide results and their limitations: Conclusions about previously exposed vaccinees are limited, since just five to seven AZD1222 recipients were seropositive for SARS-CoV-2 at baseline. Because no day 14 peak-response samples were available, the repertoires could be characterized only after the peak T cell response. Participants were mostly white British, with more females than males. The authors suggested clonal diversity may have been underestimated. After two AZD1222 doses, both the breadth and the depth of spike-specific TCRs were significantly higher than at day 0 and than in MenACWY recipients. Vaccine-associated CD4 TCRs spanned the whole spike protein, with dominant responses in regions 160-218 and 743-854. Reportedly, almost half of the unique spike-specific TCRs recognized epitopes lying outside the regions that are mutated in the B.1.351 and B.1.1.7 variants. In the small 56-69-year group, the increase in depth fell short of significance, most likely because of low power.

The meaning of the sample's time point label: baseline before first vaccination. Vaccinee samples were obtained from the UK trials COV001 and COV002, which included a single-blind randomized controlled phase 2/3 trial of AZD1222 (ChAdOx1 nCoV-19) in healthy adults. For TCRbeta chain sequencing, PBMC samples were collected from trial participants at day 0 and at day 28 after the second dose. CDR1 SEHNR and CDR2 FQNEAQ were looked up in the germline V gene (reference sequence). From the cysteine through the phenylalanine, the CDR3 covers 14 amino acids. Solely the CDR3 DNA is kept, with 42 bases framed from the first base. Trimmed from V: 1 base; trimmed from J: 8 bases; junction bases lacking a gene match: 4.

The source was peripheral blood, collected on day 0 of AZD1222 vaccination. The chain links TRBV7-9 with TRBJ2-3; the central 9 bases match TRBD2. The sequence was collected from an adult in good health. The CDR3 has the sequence CASSLDGTSSTQYF. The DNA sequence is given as TGTGCCAGCAGCTTAGACGGGACTAGCTCTACGCAGTATTTT.